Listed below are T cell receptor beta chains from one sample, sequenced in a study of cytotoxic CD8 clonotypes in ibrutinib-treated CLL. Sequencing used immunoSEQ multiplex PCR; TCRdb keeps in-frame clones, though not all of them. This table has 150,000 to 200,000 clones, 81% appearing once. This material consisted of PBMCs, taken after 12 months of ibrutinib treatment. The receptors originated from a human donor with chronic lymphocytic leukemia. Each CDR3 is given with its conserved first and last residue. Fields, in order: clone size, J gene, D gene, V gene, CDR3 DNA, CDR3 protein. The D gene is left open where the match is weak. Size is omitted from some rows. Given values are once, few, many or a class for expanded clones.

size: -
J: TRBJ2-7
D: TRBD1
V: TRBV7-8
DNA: TGTGCCAGCAGCTTTAGTCGTGTCCAGGACAGGGCCTACGAGCAGTACTTC
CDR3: CASSFSRVQDRAYEQYF

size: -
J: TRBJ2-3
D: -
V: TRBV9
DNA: TGTGCCAGCAGCGTGCAGGGTACAGATACGCAGTATTTT
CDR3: CASSVQGTDTQYF

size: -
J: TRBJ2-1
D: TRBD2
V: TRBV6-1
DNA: TGTGCCAGCAGTGAAACGGGGGGGTCAAGCCCTTACAATGAGCAGTTCTTC
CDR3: CASSETGGSSPYNEQFF

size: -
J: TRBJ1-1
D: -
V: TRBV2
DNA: TGTGCCAGCAGCCCTCGAGGAGGTAGCACTGAAGCTTTCTTT
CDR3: CASSPRGGSTEAFF

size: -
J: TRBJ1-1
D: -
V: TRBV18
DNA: TGTGCCAGCTCACCAGACCTAACCACTGAAGCTTTCTTT
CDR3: CASSPDLTTEAFF

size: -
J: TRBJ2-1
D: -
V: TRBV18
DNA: TGTGCCAGCTCACTAAGTGTCAATGAGCAGTTCTTC
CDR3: CASSLSVNEQFF

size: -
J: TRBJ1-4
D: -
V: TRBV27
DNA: TGTGCCAGCAGTTTATCGACGTCTACTAATGAAAAACTGTTTTTT
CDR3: CASSLSTSTNEKLFF

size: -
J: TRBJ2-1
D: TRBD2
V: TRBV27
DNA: TGTGCCAGCAGCCCAGCTAGCGGGAGCTACAATGAGCAGTTCTTC
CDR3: CASSPASGSYNEQFF

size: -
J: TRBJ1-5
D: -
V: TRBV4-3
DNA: TGCGCCAGCAGCCAAGAGACAGGTCGCCAGCCCCAGCATTTT
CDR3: CASSQETGRQPQHF

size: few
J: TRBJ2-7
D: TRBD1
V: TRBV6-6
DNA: TGTGCCAGCAGTGGTGACCGGGACAGGCGATCCTACGAGCAGTACTTC
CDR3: CASSGDRDRRSYEQYF

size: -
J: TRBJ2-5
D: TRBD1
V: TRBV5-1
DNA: TGCGCCAGCAGTTCGGGACAGGGTAGAGAGACCCAGTACTTC
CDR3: CASSSGQGRETQYF

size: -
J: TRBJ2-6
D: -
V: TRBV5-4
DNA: TGTGCCAGCAGCTTGGACTCTGGGGCCAACGTCCTGACTTTC
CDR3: CASSLDSGANVLTF

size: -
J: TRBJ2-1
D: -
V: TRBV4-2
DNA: TGTGCCAGCAGCCAAGATCAAAGAATTAATAAAGGGTCCTACAATGAGCAGTTCTTC
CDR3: CASSQDQRINKGSYNEQFF

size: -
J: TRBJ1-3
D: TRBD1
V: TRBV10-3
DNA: TGTGCCATCAGGCAGGGGGATAATGGAAACACCATATATTTT
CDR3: CAIRQGDNGNTIYF

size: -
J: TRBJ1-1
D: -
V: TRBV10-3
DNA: TGTGCCATCAGCCCCGGCAGAACCCACACTGAAGCTTTCTTT
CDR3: CAISPGRTHTEAFF

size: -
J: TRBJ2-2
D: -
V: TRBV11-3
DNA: TGTGCCAGCAGCTCCGGGCCCGGGGCGGTGTTTTTT
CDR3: CASSSGPGAVFF

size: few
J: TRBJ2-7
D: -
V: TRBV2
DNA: TGTGCCAGCAGGAGGAGTAGCTACGAGCAGTACTTC
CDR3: CASRRSSYEQYF

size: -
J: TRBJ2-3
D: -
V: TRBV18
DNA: TGTGCCAGCGCAGGTGGGGGGACCACAGATACGCAGTATTTT
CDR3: CASAGGGTTDTQYF

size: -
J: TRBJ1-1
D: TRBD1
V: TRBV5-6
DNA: TGTGCCAGCAGCGAACTACGACAGGGGCGCACTGAAGCTTTCTTT
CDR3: CASSELRQGRTEAFF

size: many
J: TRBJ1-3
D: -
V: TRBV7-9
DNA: TGTGCCAGCAGCTTAGAGGGGAAATACTCTGGAAACACCATATATTTT
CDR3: CASSLEGKYSGNTIYF

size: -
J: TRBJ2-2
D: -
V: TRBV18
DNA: TGTGCCAGCTCACCACCGGTGATAGGGACGACCGGGGAGCTGTTTTTT
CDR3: CASSPPVIGTTGELFF

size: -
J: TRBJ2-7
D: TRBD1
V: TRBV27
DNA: TGTGCCAGCAGGGCCCTCGGACAGGCCTCCTACGAGCAGTACTTC
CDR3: CASRALGQASYEQYF

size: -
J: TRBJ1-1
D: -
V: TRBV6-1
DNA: TGTGCCAGCAGTGGTGTCAGCTTGAACACTGAAGCTTTCTTT
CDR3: CASSGVSLNTEAFF

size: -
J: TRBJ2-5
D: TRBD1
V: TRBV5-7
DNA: TGTGCCAGCAGCCAGGACAGGGTAAAAGAGACCCAGTACTTC
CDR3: CASSQDRVKETQYF

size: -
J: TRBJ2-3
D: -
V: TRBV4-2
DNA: TGTGCCAGCAGCAGTCGAGCTCGCACAGATACGCAGTATTTT
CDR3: CASSSRARTDTQYF

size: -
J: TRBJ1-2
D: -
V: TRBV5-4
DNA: TGTGCCAGCAGCACCAGTTATCAGGGCAACTATGGCTACACCTTC
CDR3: CASSTSYQGNYGYTF

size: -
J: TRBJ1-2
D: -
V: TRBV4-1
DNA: TGCGCCAGCAGCCAGGGGTTGGGGCGCTACACCTTC
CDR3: CASSQGLGRYTF

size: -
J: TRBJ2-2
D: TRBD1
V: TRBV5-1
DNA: TGCGCCAGCAGCCCGGGACAGGAGGGCACCGGGGAGCTGTTTTTT
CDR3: CASSPGQEGTGELFF

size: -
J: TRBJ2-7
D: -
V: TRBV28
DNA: TGTGCCAGCGCTCCTTCCCGGTCGGGCTTCAGGAACGAGCAGTACTTC
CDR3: CASAPSRSGFRNEQYF

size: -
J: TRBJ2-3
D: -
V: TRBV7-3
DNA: TGTGCCAGCAGCTTAGGGCCGACTGGGCGGACCACAGATACGCAGTATTTT
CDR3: CASSLGPTGRTTDTQYF

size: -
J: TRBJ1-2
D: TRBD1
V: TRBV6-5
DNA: TGTGCCAGCAGCCCCGGGACAGGGCATGGCTACACCTTC
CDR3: CASSPGTGHGYTF

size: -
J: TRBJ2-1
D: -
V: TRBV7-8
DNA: TGTGCCAGCAGCTCCCAGGGCCTGCCTGGCGTGGGTGAGCAGTTCTTC
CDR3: CASSSQGLPGVGEQFF

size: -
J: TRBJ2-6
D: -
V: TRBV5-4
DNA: TGTGCCAGCAGCCCGGACATCAGCTCTGGGGCCAACGTCCTGACTTTC
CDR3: CASSPDISSGANVLTF

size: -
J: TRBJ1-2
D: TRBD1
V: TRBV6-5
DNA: TGTGCCAGCAGTTCGGACAGGGGATATGGCTACACCTTC
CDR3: CASSSDRGYGYTF

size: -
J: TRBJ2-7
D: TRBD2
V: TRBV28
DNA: TGTGCCAGCAGCCCGCGGGGCGGGGGCTCCTACGAGCAGTACTTC
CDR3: CASSPRGGGSYEQYF

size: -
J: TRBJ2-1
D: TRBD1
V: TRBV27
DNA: TGTGCCAGCAGTTTATGGACAGGGGGATTTAAGAATGAGCAGTTCTTC
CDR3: CASSLWTGGFKNEQFF

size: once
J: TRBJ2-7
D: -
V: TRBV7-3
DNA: TGTGCCAGCAGCTTTTCAGAAGGACATTACCTTTACGAGCAGTACTTC
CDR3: CASSFSEGHYLYEQYF

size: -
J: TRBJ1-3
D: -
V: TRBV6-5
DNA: TGTGCCAGCAGTTACCCCGGGAAAAGCTCTGGAAACACCATATATTTT
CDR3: CASSYPGKSSGNTIYF

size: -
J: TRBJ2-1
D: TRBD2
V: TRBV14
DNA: TGTGCCAGCACCCCAAGACATAGCGGGGGCTACAATGAGCAGTTCTTC
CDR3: CASTPRHSGGYNEQFF

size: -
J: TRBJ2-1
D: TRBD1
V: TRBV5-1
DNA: TGCGCCAGCAGCCTAGGACAGGTTAACAATGAGCAGTTCTTC
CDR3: CASSLGQVNNEQFF

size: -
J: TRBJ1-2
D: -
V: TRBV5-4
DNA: TGTGCCAGCAGCTTGTACAGGGATTACACCTTC
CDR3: CASSLYRDYTF

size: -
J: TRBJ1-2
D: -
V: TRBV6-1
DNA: TGTGCCAGCAAGCTCGGGGACGCCGTGGGCTACACCTTC
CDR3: CASKLGDAVGYTF

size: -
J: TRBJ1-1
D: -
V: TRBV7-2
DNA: TGTGCCAGCAGCTCACCGGGGGTGAACACTGAAGCTTTCTTT
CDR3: CASSSPGVNTEAFF

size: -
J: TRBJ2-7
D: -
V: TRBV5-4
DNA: TGTGCCAGCAGCTTGGGGGGCAGGGCCCACGAGCAGTACTTC
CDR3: CASSLGGRAHEQYF

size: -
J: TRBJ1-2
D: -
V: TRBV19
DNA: TGTGCCAGTAAGGTGGACGCTAACTATGGCTACACCTTC
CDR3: CASKVDANYGYTF

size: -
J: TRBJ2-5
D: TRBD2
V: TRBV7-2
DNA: TGTGCCAGCACTGAAGCGGGGGGGGAACAAGAGACCCAGTACTTC
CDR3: CASTEAGGEQETQYF

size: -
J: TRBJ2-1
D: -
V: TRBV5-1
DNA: TGCGCCAGCAGCTTGCGCAGGGGGGTTAGGAATGAGCAGTTCTTC
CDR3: CASSLRRGVRNEQFF

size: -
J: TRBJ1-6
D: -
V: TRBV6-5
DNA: TGTGCCAGCAGTACCGGGAGGACCTATAATTCACCCCTCCACTTT
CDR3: CASSTGRTYNSPLHF

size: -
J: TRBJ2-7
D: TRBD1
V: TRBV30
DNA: TGTGCCTGGAGGCGATCGGGACAGGGGTGGAACGAGCAGTACTTC
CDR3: CAWRRSGQGWNEQYF

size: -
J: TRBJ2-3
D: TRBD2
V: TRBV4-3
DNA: TGCGCCAGCAGCCAAGATGGGGGGGGGATCACAGATACGCAGTATTTT
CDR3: CASSQDGGGITDTQYF

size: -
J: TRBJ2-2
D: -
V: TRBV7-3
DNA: TGTGCCAGCAGCTTGACTGGAACGAACACCGGGGAGCTGTTTTTT
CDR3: CASSLTGTNTGELFF

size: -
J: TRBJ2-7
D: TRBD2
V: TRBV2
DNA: TGTGCCAGCAGTGAACTAGCGGGAGGGCGCCCTAGGGGCGAGCAGTACTTC
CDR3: CASSELAGGRPRGEQYF